This TCR beta chain came from a study of blood T cell repertoires in COVID-19. V was trimmed by 4 bases and J by 8 bases, leaving 8 bases between them. The CDR3 totals 10 residues. Germline V gene sequence: CDR1 SQVTM, CDR2 ANQGSEA. Authors' processing steps: Using reference gene primer amplification, nucleated cell counts were estimated. Repertoires were generated with immunoSEQ multiplex PCR, while TCRdb's copy carries only in-frame clones and drops some. V, J and clone size are taken as reported in that table, and D and trimming were inferred from the DNA itself. The sample carries 110,000 to 150,000 clones, about 80% recorded once. The study recruited people aged 18 to 89 years across under 25 US areas. In assigning cohorts, the study relied on participant-reported clinical history.

The chain recombines TRBV29-1 with TRBJ1-2; the D is unclear. This receptor was obtained from a woman in her 50s who had recovered from COVID-19. Specimen: PBMCs or T cells enriched from blood (not recorded which). The CDR3, as DNA: TGCAGCGTTGTAGGAGACGGCTACACCTTC. It specifies CSVVGDGYTF.